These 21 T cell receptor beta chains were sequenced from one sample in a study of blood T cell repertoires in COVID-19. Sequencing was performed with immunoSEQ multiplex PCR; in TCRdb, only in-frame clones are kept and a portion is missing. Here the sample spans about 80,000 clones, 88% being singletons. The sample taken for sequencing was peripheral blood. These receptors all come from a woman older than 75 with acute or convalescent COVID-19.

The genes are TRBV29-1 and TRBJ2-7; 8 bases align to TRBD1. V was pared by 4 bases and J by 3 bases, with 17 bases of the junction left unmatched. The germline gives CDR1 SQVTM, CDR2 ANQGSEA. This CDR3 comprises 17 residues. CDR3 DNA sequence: TGCAGCGTTGTGGTGGGGGGATTGGACAGGGCACACTACGAGCAGTACTTC. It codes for CSVVVGGLDRAHYEQYF.

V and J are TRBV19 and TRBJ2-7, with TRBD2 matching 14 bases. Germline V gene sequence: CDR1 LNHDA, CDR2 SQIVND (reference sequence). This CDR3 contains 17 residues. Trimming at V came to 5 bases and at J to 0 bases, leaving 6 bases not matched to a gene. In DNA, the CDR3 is TGTGCCAGTAGTTCGAGAGGGACTAGCGGGAGCTCCTACGAGCAGTACTTC. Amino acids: CASSSRGTSGSSYEQYF.

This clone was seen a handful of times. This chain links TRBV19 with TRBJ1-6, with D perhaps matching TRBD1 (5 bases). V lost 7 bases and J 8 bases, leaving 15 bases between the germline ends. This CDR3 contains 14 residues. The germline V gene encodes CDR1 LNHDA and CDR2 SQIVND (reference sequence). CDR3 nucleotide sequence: TGTGCCAGTACCCCGCGAGGCAGGGATTCACCCCTCCACTTT. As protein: CASTPRGRDSPLHF.

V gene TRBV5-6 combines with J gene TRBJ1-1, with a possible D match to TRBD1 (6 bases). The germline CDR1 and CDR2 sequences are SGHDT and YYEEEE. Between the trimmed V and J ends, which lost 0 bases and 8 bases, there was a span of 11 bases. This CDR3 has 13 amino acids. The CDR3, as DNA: TGTGCCAGCAGCTTGGTATTTGGACAGGAAGCTTTCTTT. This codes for CASSLVFGQEAFF.

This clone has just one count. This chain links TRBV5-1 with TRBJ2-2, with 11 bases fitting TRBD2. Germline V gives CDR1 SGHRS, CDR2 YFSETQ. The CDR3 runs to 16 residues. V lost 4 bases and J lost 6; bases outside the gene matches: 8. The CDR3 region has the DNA TGCGCCAGCAGCCTGATAGCGGGGGGGCCAGCCGGGGAGCTGTTTTTT. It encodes CASSLIAGGPAGELFF.

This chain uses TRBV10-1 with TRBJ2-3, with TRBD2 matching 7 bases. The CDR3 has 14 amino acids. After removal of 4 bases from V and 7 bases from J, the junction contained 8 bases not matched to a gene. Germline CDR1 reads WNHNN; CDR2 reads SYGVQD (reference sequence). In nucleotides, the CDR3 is TGCGCCAGCAGTGGAATGACTAGCCGATATACGCAGTATTTT. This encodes CASSGMTSRYTQYF.

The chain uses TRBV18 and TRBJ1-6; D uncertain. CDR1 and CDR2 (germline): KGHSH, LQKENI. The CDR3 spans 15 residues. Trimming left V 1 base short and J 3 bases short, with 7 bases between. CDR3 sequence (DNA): TGTGCCAGCTCACCACAGGAGAGCTATAATTCACCCCTCCACTTT. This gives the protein CASSPQESYNSPLHF.

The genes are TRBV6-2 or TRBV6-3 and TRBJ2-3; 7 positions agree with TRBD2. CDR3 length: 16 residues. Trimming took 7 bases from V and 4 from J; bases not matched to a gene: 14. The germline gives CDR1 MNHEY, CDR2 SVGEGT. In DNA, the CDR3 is TGTGCCAGCACCCCCACGTTACTTCGGGGGGCAGATACGCAGTATTTT. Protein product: CASTPTLLRGADTQYF.

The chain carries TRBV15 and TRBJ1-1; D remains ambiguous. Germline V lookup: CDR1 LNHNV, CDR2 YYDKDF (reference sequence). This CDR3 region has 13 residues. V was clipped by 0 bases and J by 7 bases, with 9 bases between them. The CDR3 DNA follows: TGTGCCACCAGCAGAGAAGCGGTTGGTGAAGCTTTCTTT. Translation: CATSREAVGEAFF.

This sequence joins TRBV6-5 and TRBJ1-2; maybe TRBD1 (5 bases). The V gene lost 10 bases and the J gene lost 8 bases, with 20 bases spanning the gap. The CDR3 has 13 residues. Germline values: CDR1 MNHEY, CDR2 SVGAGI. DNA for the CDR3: TGTGCCACCGTTCAGGTCAGGGCGGGAGGCTACACCTTC. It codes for CATVQVRAGGYTF.

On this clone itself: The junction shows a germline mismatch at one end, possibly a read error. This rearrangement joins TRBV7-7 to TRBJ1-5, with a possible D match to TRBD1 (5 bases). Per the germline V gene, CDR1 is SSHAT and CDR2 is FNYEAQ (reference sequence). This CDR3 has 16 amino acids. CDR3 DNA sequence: TGTGCTAGCAGCCCGAGCGGGGCAGGGACGAATCAGCCCCAGCATTTT. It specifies CASSPSGAGTNQPQHF.

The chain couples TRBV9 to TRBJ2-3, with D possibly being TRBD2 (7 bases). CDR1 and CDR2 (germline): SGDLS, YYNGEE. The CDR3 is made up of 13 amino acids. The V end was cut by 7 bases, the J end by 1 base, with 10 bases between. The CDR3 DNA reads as TGTGCCAGCGGGGGGGGCGGCACAGATACGCAGTATTTT. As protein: CASGGGGTDTQYF.

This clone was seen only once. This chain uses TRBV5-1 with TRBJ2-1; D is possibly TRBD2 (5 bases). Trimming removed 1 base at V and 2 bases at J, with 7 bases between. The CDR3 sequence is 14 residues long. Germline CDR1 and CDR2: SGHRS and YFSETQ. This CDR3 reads CASSLSGTYNEQFF. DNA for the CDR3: TGCGCCAGCAGCTTGTCGGGGACCTACAATGAGCAGTTCTTC.

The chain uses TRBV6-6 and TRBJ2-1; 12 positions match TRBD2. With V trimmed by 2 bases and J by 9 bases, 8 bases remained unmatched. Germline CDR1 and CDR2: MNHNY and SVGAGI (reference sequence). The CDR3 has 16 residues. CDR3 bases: TGTGCCAGCAGTTACCATGGGACTAGCGGGCGGGCTGAGCAGTTCTTC. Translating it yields CASSYHGTSGRAEQFF.

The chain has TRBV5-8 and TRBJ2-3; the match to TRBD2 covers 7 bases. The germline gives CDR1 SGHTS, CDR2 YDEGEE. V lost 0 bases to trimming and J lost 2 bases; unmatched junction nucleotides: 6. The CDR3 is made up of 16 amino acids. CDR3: CASSLALAVVTDTQYF. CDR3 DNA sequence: TGTGCCAGCAGCTTGGCCCTAGCGGTCGTCACAGATACGCAGTATTTT.

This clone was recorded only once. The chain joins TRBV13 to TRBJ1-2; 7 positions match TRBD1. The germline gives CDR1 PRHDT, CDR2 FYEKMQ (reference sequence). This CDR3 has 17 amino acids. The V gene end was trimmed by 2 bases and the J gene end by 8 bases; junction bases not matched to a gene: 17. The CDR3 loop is CASSLKGDRISFRGYTF. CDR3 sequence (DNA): TGTGCCAGCAGCTTAAAGGGGGACAGAATAAGTTTCAGGGGCTACACCTTC. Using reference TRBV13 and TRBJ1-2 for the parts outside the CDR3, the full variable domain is AAGVIQSPRHLIKEKRETATLKCYPIPRHDTVYWYQQGPGQDPQFLISFYEKMQSDKGSIPDRFSAQQFSDYHSELNMSSLELGDSALYFCASSLKGDRISFRGYTFGSGTRLTVV.

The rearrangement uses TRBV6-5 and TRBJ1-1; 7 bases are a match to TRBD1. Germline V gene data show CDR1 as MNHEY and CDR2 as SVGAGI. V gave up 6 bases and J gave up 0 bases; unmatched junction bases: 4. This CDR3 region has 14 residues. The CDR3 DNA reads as TGTGCCAGCAGGCCTGGACAGGTGAACACTGAAGCTTTCTTT. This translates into CASRPGQVNTEAFF.

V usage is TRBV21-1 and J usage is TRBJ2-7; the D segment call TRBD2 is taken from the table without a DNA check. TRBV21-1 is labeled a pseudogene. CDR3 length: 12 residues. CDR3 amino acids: CASSKEGGEQYF. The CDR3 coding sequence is TGTGCCAGCAGCAAAGAGGGAGGCGAGCAGTACTTC.

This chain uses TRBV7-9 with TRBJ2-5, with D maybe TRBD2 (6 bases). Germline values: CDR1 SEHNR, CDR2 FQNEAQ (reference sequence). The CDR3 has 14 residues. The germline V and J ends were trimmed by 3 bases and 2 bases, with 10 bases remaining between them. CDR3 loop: CASSFGGAQETQYF. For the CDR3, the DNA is TGTGCCAGCAGCTTCGGGGGTGCACAAGAGACCCAGTACTTC.

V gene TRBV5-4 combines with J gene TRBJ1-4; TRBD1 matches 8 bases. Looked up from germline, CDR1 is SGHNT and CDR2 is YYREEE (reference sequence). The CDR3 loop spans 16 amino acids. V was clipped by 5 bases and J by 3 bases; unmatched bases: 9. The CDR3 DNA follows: TGTGCCAGCAGGGAAACAGGGGGGACGGCTAATGAAAAACTGTTTTTT. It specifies CASRETGGTANEKLFF.

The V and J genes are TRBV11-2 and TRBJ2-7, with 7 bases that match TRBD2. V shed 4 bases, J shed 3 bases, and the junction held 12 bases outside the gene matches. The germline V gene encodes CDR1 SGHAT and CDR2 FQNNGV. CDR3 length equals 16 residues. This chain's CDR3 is CASSSLAGPASYEQYF. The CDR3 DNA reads TGTGCCAGCAGCTCGTTAGCGGGCCCGGCCAGCTACGAGCAGTACTTC.